One and the same sample provided the 10 T cell receptor beta chains below, sequenced in a study of blood T cell repertoires in COVID-19. Using immunoSEQ multiplex PCR, the repertoire was profiled, and TCRdb retains in-frame clones only, with some absent. In the table there are some 290,000 clones, about nine tenths of which are singletons. Sequencing was performed on peripheral blood. The receptors stem from a woman under 40 with COVID-19, enrolled during active disease.

Only a few counts were recorded for this clone. The DNA for the CDR3 is TGTGCCAGCAGTTACTCGGGCTCTAATCAGCCCCAGCATTTT. Its translation is CASSYSGSNQPQHF. The genes are TRBV6-5 and TRBJ1-5; D is uncertain. Germline V CDR1 and CDR2: MNHEY, SVGAGI. This CDR3 contains 14 residues. V was pared by 0 bases and J by 4 bases, with 7 bases between.

The chain joins TRBV29-1 to TRBJ2-7, with D maybe TRBD1 (5 bases). The V and J ends lost 3 bases and 3 bases respectively, with 9 bases between them. CDR1 and CDR2 (germline): SQVTM, ANQGSEA. CDR3 size: 12 residues. The DNA of the CDR3 is TGCAGCGTTGAGACAGAATACTACGAGCAGTACTTC. Translation gives CSVETEYYEQYF.

This chain joins TRBV19 and TRBJ2-3; tentatively, D is TRBD2 (5 bases). Trimming removed 0 bases at V and 1 base at J, with 11 bases between. Germline V gives CDR1 LNHDA, CDR2 SQIVND (reference sequence). This CDR3 comprises 16 residues. In DNA, the CDR3 is TGTGCCAGTAGTATAGATGCAGGACTGGGCACAGATACGCAGTATTTT. Translation: CASSIDAGLGTDTQYF.

The chain recombines TRBV11-2 with TRBJ2-5, with 9 nucleotides matching TRBD2. V lost 4 bases, J lost 5 bases, and 11 bases stayed unmatched. The length of the CDR3 is 16 residues. The germline V gene has CDR1 SGHAT and CDR2 FQNNGV. The CDR3 sequence: CASSSGSAGGRETQYF. CDR3 nucleotide sequence: TGTGCCAGCAGCTCGGGGTCAGCGGGAGGAAGGGAGACCCAGTACTTC.

The chain employs TRBV30 and TRBJ1-2; TRBD1 is a possible D gene (5 bases). The CDR3 length is 15 residues. CDR1 is GTSNPN, CDR2 SVGIG, per germline (reference sequence). The V gene lost 3 bases and the J gene lost 3 bases, with 17 bases spanning the gap. The CDR3 DNA reads TGTGCCTGGAGAAGTGACAGCGGGCTCTACTATGGCTACACCTTC. It encodes CAWRSDSGLYYGYTF.

V and J are TRBV2 and TRBJ1-5; D possibly corresponds to TRBD1 (6 bases). Germline CDR1 and CDR2: SNHLY and FYNNEI. The CDR3 sequence is 13 residues long. Trimming pared 5 bases from V and 6 bases from J, leaving 11 bases between. The CDR3 sequence: CASSSDRSQPQHF. The CDR3, as DNA: TGTGCCAGCAGTTCCGACAGGTCTCAGCCCCAGCATTTT.

V and J are TRBV6-5 and TRBJ2-3; possible D gene TRBD2, 6 bases. CDR3 length: 12 residues. Looked up from germline, CDR1 is MNHEY and CDR2 is SVGAGI. Trimming removed 3 bases from V and 8 bases from J, with 9 bases in between. The CDR3 here is CASSYLGGTQYF. The CDR3 bases are TGTGCCAGCAGTTATTTGGGGGGTACGCAGTATTTT.

The V and J genes are TRBV4-3 and TRBJ2-2; TRBD2 matches at 15 bases. Germline V CDR1 and CDR2: LGHNA, YSLEER. The CDR3 runs to 16 residues. With 1 base clipped from V and 8 bases from J, the junction kept 2 bases outside the gene matches. CDR3 sequence reads: CASSQGTSGREGELFF. In nucleotides, the CDR3 is TGCGCCAGCAGCCAAGGGACTAGCGGGAGGGAGGGGGAGCTGTTTTTT.

The chain is built from TRBV30 and TRBJ2-3; D unresolved. Trimming shortened V by 3 bases and J by 6 bases, and 10 bases separated the two germline ends. The CDR3 consists of 12 residues. The V gene's germline CDR1 is GTSNPN and CDR2 SVGIG (reference sequence). The CDR3 bases are TGTGCCTGGAGCCTGGTTCGGGATACGCAGTATTTT. Translation: CAWSLVRDTQYF.

The chain recombines TRBV5-4 with TRBJ1-5; D gene uncertain. Looked up from germline, CDR1 is SGHNT and CDR2 is YYREEE (reference sequence). Trimming cost V 0 bases and J 5 bases, with 9 bases left between them. The CDR3 has 14 residues. The CDR3 nucleotides read TGTGCCAGCAGCTTGGGGGGAGCGCATCAGCCCCAGCATTTT. This encodes CASSLGGAHQPQHF.